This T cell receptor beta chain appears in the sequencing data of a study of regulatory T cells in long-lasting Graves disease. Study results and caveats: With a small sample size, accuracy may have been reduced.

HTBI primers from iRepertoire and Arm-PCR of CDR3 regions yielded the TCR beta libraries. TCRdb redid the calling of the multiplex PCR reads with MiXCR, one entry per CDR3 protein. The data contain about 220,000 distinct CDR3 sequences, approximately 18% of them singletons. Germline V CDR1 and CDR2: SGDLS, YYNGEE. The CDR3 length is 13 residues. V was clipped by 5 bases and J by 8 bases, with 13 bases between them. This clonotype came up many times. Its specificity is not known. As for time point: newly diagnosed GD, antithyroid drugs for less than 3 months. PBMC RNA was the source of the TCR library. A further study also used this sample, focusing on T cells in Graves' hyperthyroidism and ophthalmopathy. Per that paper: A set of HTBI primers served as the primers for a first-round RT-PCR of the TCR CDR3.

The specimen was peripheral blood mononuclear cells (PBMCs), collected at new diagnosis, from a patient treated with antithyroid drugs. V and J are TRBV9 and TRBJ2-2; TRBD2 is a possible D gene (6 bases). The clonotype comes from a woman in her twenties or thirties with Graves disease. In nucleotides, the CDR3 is TGTGCCAGCAGTGTCCCCGGAGGGGGGGAGCTGTTTTTT. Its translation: CASSVPGGGELFF. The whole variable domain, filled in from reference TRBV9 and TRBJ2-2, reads DSGVTQTPKHLITATGQRVTLRCSPRSGDLSVYWYQQSLDQGLQFLIQYYNGEERAKGNILERFSAQQFPDLHSELNLSSLELGDSALYFCASSVPGGGELFFGEGSRLTVL.